This T cell receptor (beta chain) was identified during a study of T cell responses to AZD1222 COVID-19 vaccine. On this clone: Its antigen is still unknown.

Profiled with immunoSEQ multiplex PCR; TCRdb holds only in-frame clones, not every one. The data contain 63,000 or so clones, roughly 85% of them singletons. This CDR3 is built from 15 residues. Per the germline V gene, CDR1 is SGHAT and CDR2 is FQDESV (reference sequence). V dropped 3 bases and J dropped 4 bases, with 15 bases sitting between them. Findings of the study overall: Just 6 or 7 AZD1222 recipients were seropositive at baseline. An increase in Spike-specific TCR breadth and depth was observed after two AZD1222 doses. Donor demographics were predominantly white British with a female majority; clonal diversity may be underestimated.

Sequences were derived from peripheral blood, sampled on day 0 of AZD1222 vaccination. This TCR was recovered from an adult in good health. The V gene is TRBV11-1, the J gene TRBJ1-1; D is perhaps TRBD1 (5 bases). The CDR3 sequence: CASSLRGAGLTEAFF. CDR3 nucleotide sequence: TGTGCCAGCAGCTTGCGGGGTGCAGGGCTCACTGAAGCTTTCTTT.